A selection of T cell receptor beta chains follows, all from one sample in a study of shared clonotypes between healthy human individuals. Profiling relied on immunoSEQ multiplex PCR, and the TCRdb table lists in-frame clones only, not all of them. The sample yields under 2,000,000 clones, roughly 94% seen once. Material for sequencing was naive CD8+ T cells sorted from blood. These receptor sequences come from a man aged 18 to 35 in good health. The conserved cysteine and the conserved F or W are not part of the CDR3 here. The D gene is left open where the match is weak.

D gene	J gene	V gene	CDR3 protein
NA	TRBJ1-1	TRBV7-9	ALQVGVDTEAF
TRBD1	TRBJ2-3	TRBV5-1	ASSWDSFTDTQY
NA	TRBJ1-2	TRBV21-1	ASSKVRTGGNYGYT
TRBD1	TRBJ2-6	TRBV27	ASSLGQTGANVLT
NA	TRBJ1-1	TRBV13	ASSLSPANTEAF
NA	TRBJ2-7	TRBV5-5	ASSEGWVAASYEQY
TRBD1	TRBJ2-5	TRBV28	ASSGSRDSQETQY
TRBD1	TRBJ1-2	TRBV7-9	ASSLIGTGNNYGYT
NA	TRBJ2-5	TRBV5-1	ASSPPPGAYQETQY
NA	TRBJ2-7	TRBV6-1	ASGIVGRPYEQY
NA	TRBJ2-2	TRBV27	ASSHIGTQNTGELF
NA	TRBJ2-5	TRBV2	ASSDLWTANQETQY
NA	TRBJ1-6	TRBV9	ASSAHDDSPLH
NA	TRBJ1-5	TRBV7-8	ASSFISDSGRPQH
NA	TRBJ1-1	TRBV13	ASSSPSFSLEAF